These 3 T cell receptor beta chains share one sample of origin, sequenced in a study of shared clonotypes between healthy human individuals (dated by TCRdb to about 2020). Libraries were built with the immunoSEQ multiplex PCR assay. TCRdb obtained this table from immuneACCESS and retained in-frame rearrangements with V and J assigned. These tables miss some clones; where compared with another copy, unresolved V genes account for less than half of the shortfall, and the remainder is unexplained. The sample table lists about 2 million clones, about 95% of them with a count of one. The ten largest clones represent roughly 1.1% of the sample. CD8 naive samples consisted of CD45RO-negative cells that were positively selected for CCR7, yielding a CD45RA+CCR7+ population without TemRA cells. Sample: naive CD8+ T cells sorted from blood. Sample cell subset or site, as interpreted from the label and publication: CD45RA+CCR7+. These receptors all stem from a man in his late teens or twenties in good health.

V usage is TRBV10-3 and J usage is TRBJ1-5; 8 bases match TRBD1. Trimming took 6 bases from V and 1 from J; bases not matched to a gene: 5. Per the germline V gene, CDR1 is ENHRY and CDR2 is SYGVKD. The CDR3 covers 15 residues. CDR3 bases: TGTGCCATCAGGGCAGGACAGGGAAGCAATCAGCCCCAGCATTTT. Amino acids: CAIRAGQGSNQPQHF.

The gene calls are TRBV10-1 and TRBJ1-5; a possible D gene is TRBD1 (5 bases). The CDR3 loop spans 16 amino acids. V was cut by 3 bases and J by 3 bases, with 15 bases left in between. Germline loops: CDR1 WNHNN, CDR2 SYGVQD (reference sequence). CDR3 in DNA: TGCGCCAGCAGTGAACCAGGGAGGGGATACAATCAGCCCCAGCATTTT. Translated: CASSEPGRGYNQPQHF.

This clone came up once. The chain employs TRBV6-1 and TRBJ1-2; no reliable D call. Per germline, CDR1 MNHNS and CDR2 SASEGT. This CDR3 contains 13 residues. V gave up 5 bases and J gave up 5 bases, with 12 bases separating them. The CDR3 reads CASSPSLSYGYTF. In nucleotides, the CDR3 is TGTGCCAGCAGTCCCAGTTTAAGTTATGGCTACACCTTC.